These 21 T cell receptor beta chains were sequenced from one sample in a study of cytomegalovirus exposure and HLA in healthy donors. Assay used: immunoSEQ multiplex PCR; TCRdb lists only in-frame clones, some missing. The sample yields 55,000 to 85,000 clones, 94% seen once. Sequencing was carried out using PBMCs. The receptor source for this set is a woman aged 18-35 years in good health and CMV-seronegative.

The chain uses TRBV28 and TRBJ2-1, with TRBD2 matching over 8 bases. This CDR3 is 15 amino acids long. V lost 4 bases, J lost 8 bases, and 10 bases stayed unmatched. The germline CDR1 and CDR2 sequences are MDHEN and SYDVKM. The CDR3 protein is CASSSGGPHLYEQFF. DNA of the CDR3: TGTGCCAGCAGTTCGGGAGGGCCCCATTTGTATGAGCAGTTCTTC.

The chain links TRBV19 to TRBJ1-2, with 11 positions matching TRBD1. V was clipped by 5 bases and J by 6 bases; unmatched bases: 14. The CDR3 extends over 17 amino acids. Germline V gene data show CDR1 as LNHDA and CDR2 as SQIVND (reference sequence). Here the CDR3 reads CASSPLLDRGRGNGYTF. In nucleotides, the CDR3 is TGTGCCAGTAGTCCTCTGTTGGACAGGGGGCGCGGGAATGGCTACACCTTC.

This clone was counted once. This chain's CDR3 is CASRSPGGETQYF. CDR3 in DNA: TGTGCCAGCAGATCCCCGGGGGGGGAGACCCAGTACTTC. The gene calls are TRBV27 and TRBJ2-5, with 8 nucleotides matching TRBD2. The CDR3 sequence is 13 residues long. Germline assignment: CDR1 MNHEY and CDR2 SMNVEV (reference sequence). Germline trimming cut 6 bases from V and 5 bases from J; bases unmatched to any gene: 5.

The V call is TRBV7-2, the J call TRBJ2-7; 16 bases map to TRBD2. CDR1 is SGHTA and CDR2 is FQGNSA in the germline V gene. V was pared by 5 bases and J by 2 bases, with 9 bases of the junction left unmatched. This CDR3 has 18 residues. The CDR3 DNA reads TGTGCCAGCAGCCTGATAGTAGGGACTAGCGGGGGGGCCTACGAGCAGTACTTC. It encodes CASSLIVGTSGGAYEQYF.

V gene TRBV2 combines with J gene TRBJ1-1; the D gene is possibly TRBD1 (6 bases). The CDR3 extends over 15 amino acids. Germline assignment: CDR1 SNHLY and CDR2 FYNNEI. V lost 5 bases to trimming and J lost 0 bases, with 13 bases between them. CDR3: CASSPGTYMNTEAFF. CDR3 nucleotides: TGTGCCAGCAGTCCCGGGACATACATGAACACTGAAGCTTTCTTT.

This sequence joins TRBV6-6 and TRBJ2-3; the match to TRBD1 covers 7 bases. V trimming: 4 bases; J trimming: 0 bases; junction bases outside the gene matches: 1. Germline V lookup: CDR1 MNHNY, CDR2 SVGAGI (reference sequence). The CDR3 has 14 amino acids. CDR3 region: CASSWTGSTDTQYF. DNA of the CDR3: TGTGCCAGCAGTTGGACAGGTAGCACAGATACGCAGTATTTT.

The chain combines TRBV4-1 with TRBJ1-5; the D gene is possibly TRBD1 (6 bases). The germline CDR1 and CDR2 sequences are MGHRA and YSYEKL. This CDR3 comprises 14 residues. Trimming removed 0 bases at V and 6 bases at J, with 9 bases between. CDR3: CASSQDQGLQPQHF. The CDR3 nucleotides are TGCGCCAGCAGCCAAGATCAGGGGCTTCAGCCCCAGCATTTT.

The CDR3 sequence: CASRGTSGGANIQYF. The CDR3 DNA reads as TGTGCCAGCAGGGGGACTAGCGGGGGGGCTAACATTCAGTACTTC. The chain employs TRBV2 and TRBJ2-4; 16 bases align to TRBD2. Germline V gene lookup returns CDR1 SNHLY and CDR2 FYNNEI. With 6 bases clipped from V and 7 bases from J, the junction kept 3 bases outside the gene matches. The CDR3 contains 15 residues.

The chain has TRBV5-1 and TRBJ1-2; 11 nucleotides agree with TRBD1. This CDR3 is built from 17 residues. The V gene's germline CDR1 is SGHRS and CDR2 YFSETQ. V shed 0 bases and J 4 bases; nucleotides not matched to a gene: 8. CDR3 bases: TGCGCCAGCAGCTTGGCCTCGGGGACAGGGGGTTTCTATGGCTACACCTTC. As protein: CASSLASGTGGFYGYTF. The full variable domain, rest sourced from reference TRBV5-1 and TRBJ1-2, is KAGVTQTPRYLIKTRGQQVTLSCSPISGHRSVSWYQQTPGQGLQFLFEYFSETQRNKGNFPGRFSGRQFSNSRSEMNVSTLELGDSALYLCASSLASGTGGFYGYTFGSGTRLTVV.

The V call is TRBV5-8, the J call TRBJ2-2; tentatively, D is TRBD1 (6 bases). Germline assignment: CDR1 SGHTS and CDR2 YDEGEE. The CDR3 has 17 amino acids. The germline V and J ends were trimmed by 9 bases and 1 base, with 22 bases remaining between them. CDR3 nucleotide sequence: TGTGCCACCACCAGGGGCTTCCGGCTTCAGAACACCGGGGAGCTGTTTTTT. It is translated as CATTRGFRLQNTGELFF.

This sequence joins TRBV6-6 and TRBJ2-7; maybe TRBD1 (5 bases). Trimming left V 0 bases short and J 5 bases short, with 8 bases between. The V gene's germline CDR1 is MNHNY and CDR2 SVGAGI (reference sequence). The CDR3 spans 13 residues. CDR3 nucleotides: TGTGCCAGCAGTTACTCCTCCAGGGACGAGCAGTACTTC. Protein: CASSYSSRDEQYF.

This clone occurred once. This chain uses TRBV6-4 with TRBJ2-7; D is perhaps TRBD2 (5 bases). Trimming cost V 3 bases and J 1 base, with 13 bases left between them. There are 15 residues in the CDR3. Germline values: CDR1 MRHNA, CDR2 SNTAGT. The CDR3 coding sequence is TGTGCCAGCAGTGAGTTGTGGGAGAGGTCCTACGAGCAGTACTTC. This sequence encodes CASSELWERSYEQYF.

The chain is built from TRBV5-4 and TRBJ1-2, with D possibly matching TRBD1 (5 bases). Trimming shortened V by 6 bases and J by 1 base, and 7 bases separated the two germline ends. The germline gives CDR1 SGHNT, CDR2 YYREEE (reference sequence). The CDR3 spans 12 residues. The CDR3: CASTDSNYGYTF. The CDR3 DNA sequence: TGTGCCAGCACCGACAGTAACTATGGCTACACCTTC.

This chain uses TRBV28 with TRBJ2-7; D unclear. The CDR3 loop spans 13 amino acids. The V and J ends lost 6 bases and 7 bases respectively, with 16 bases between them. Germline V gives CDR1 MDHEN, CDR2 SYDVKM. The CDR3 sequence is CASSQTSPWEQYF. DNA for the CDR3: TGTGCCAGCAGCCAAACATCCCCCTGGGAGCAGTACTTC. Together with reference TRBV28 and TRBJ2-7, the CDR3 gives the full variable domain: DVKVTQSSRYLVKRTGEKVFLECVQDMDHENMFWYRQDPGLGLRLIYFSYDVKMKEKGDIPEGYSVSREKKERFSLILESASTNQTSMYLCASSQTSPWEQYFGPGTRLTVT.

This chain connects TRBV6-1 to TRBJ1-1, with D perhaps matching TRBD1 (6 bases). Trimming took 3 bases from V and 5 from J, leaving 19 bases between them. Germline CDR1 is MNHNS and CDR2 is SASEGT. This CDR3 comprises 16 residues. CDR3 nucleotide sequence: TGTGCCAGCAGTGATCTGGGGGGGGGCGTGGGGACTGAAGCTTTCTTT. The encoded protein is CASSDLGGGVGTEAFF.

V and J are TRBV4-1 and TRBJ2-7; 12 bases match TRBD1. CDR1 is MGHRA, CDR2 YSYEKL, per germline. The V and J ends lost 3 bases and 5 bases, in that order; junction bases with no gene match: 5. The CDR3 extends over 15 amino acids. The CDR3 bases are TGCGCCAGCAGCCACCCCGGGACAGGGGGCAACGAGCAGTACTTC. Translation: CASSHPGTGGNEQYF.

CDR3 DNA: TGTGCCAGCAGCTTGGACAGCTCTAATGAAAAACTGTTTTTT. Translation gives CASSLDSSNEKLFF. The genes are TRBV5-8 and TRBJ1-4; D not resolved. Germline assignment: CDR1 SGHTS and CDR2 YDEGEE. The CDR3 totals 14 residues. V lost 0 bases and J lost 3, with 6 bases in between.

The DNA for the CDR3 is TGTGCCAGCACCCTAGGGGGGATGGCAGGGGGAACAGATACGCAGTATTTT. Translation: CASTLGGMAGGTDTQYF. The V call is TRBV9, the J call TRBJ2-3; maybe TRBD1 (7 bases). This CDR3 is built from 17 residues. The V gene's germline CDR1 is SGDLS and CDR2 YYNGEE. The ends were cut back, 6 bases at V and 3 bases at J, with 23 bases in the middle.

V and J are TRBV28 and TRBJ2-5; 7 bases are a match to TRBD1. This CDR3 has 13 amino acids. V shed 5 bases and J 5 bases; nucleotides not matched to a gene: 5. Germline CDR1 and CDR2: MDHEN and SYDVKM. The CDR3, as DNA: TGTGCCAGCAGTAGACAGGGATCGGAGACCCAGTACTTC. This encodes CASSRQGSETQYF.

The chain recombines TRBV11-1 with TRBJ1-2, with no clear D. Trimming left V 3 bases short and J 4 bases short, with 15 bases between. Germline CDR1 is SGHAT and CDR2 is FQDESV (reference sequence). This CDR3 has 15 amino acids. The CDR3, as DNA: TGTGCCAGCAGCTTGTCCCGCAGTAGCAGCTATGGCTACACCTTC. The encoded protein is CASSLSRSSSYGYTF.

This clone was counted once. The chain has TRBV5-4 and TRBJ2-2; 7 bases map to TRBD2. Germline CDR1 SGHNT, CDR2 YYREEE (reference sequence). The trim removed 0 bases at V and 7 bases at J, leaving 3 bases unmatched. The CDR3 totals 14 residues. The CDR3 DNA is TGTGCCAGCAGCTTGGGACTAGCTGTCGGGGAGCTGTTTTTT. As protein: CASSLGLAVGELFF.